These 10 T cell receptor beta chains were sequenced from one sample in a study of CD8+CD57+ T cells in acquired aplastic anemia. CDR3 and TCR beta VDJ profiling relied on genomic DNA as the template. TCRdb reprocessed the reads via MiXCR and lists one record per CDR3 protein. The table has approximately 160,000 distinct CDR3 sequences, roughly 48% seen once. Sequences were obtained from sorted CD4+, CD8+, or CD8+CD57+ T cells (not recorded which) from PBMCs. The receptor source for this set is a human donor in good health.

This clonotype has more than one count but fewer than ten. This chain joins TRBV28 and TRBJ1-6; no reliable D call. CDR1 is MDHEN, CDR2 SYDVKM, per germline. This CDR3 is built from 13 residues. Trimming removed 7 bases at V and 7 bases at J, with 11 bases between. CDR3 DNA: TGTGCCAGCACCCTGAGCCGAAATTCACCCCTCCACTTT. It yields the protein CASTLSRNSPLHF.

This clonotype has at least ten counts. The V and J genes are TRBV4-1 and TRBJ2-2; the match to TRBD2 covers 7 bases. V was pared by 1 base and J by 1 base, with 0 bases of the junction left unmatched. Germline V CDR1 and CDR2: MGHRA, YSYEKL. This CDR3 spans 15 amino acids. For the CDR3, the DNA is TGCGCCAGCAGCCAAGGCGGGGGGAACACCGGGGAGCTGTTTTTT. Translating gives CASSQGGGNTGELFF.

V gene TRBV5-6 combines with J gene TRBJ2-7; no reliable D call. Trimming took off 5 bases at V and 5 bases at J, with 8 bases between the two ends. This CDR3 is built from 11 residues. Germline CDR1 is SGHDT and CDR2 is YYEEEE. In DNA, the CDR3 is TGTGCCAGCAGTTACCTACACGAGCAGTACTTC. Translated: CASSYLHEQYF.

This clonotype was observed at least ten times. This sequence joins TRBV11-2 and TRBJ1-5; 8 nucleotides align to TRBD1. Germline V gene lookup returns CDR1 SGHAT and CDR2 FQNNGV. The CDR3 has 14 residues. The trim removed 3 bases at V and 6 bases at J, leaving 4 bases unmatched. Here the CDR3 DNA reads TGTGCCAGCAGCTTGGACAGGGAGGGTCAGCCCCAGCATTTT. It specifies CASSLDREGQPQHF.

V and J are TRBV3-1 and TRBJ2-3; 7 bases agree with TRBD1. V lost 1 base and J lost 9; bases outside the gene matches: 1. There are 12 residues in the CDR3. The V gene's germline CDR1 is LGHDT and CDR2 YNNKEL (reference sequence). The CDR3 is CASSQGRGTQYF. The CDR3 nucleotides are TGTGCCAGCAGCCAAGGCAGGGGGACGCAGTATTTT.

The table lists this clonotype with many counts. The J gene is TRBJ1-1, the V gene TRBV20-1, with D unresolved. The CDR3 length is 12 residues. Trimming took off 4 bases at V and 0 bases at J, with 6 bases between the two ends. Looked up from germline, CDR1 is DFQATT and CDR2 is SNEGSKA (reference sequence). CDR3 loop: CSAIGMNTEAFF. For the CDR3, the DNA is TGCAGTGCTATAGGCATGAACACTGAAGCTTTCTTT.

The chain recombines TRBV15 with TRBJ1-2, with D possibly matching TRBD1 (6 bases). The germline gives CDR1 LNHNV, CDR2 YYDKDF (reference sequence). Trimming cost V 3 bases and J 3 bases, with 11 bases left between them. This CDR3 has 14 residues. CDR3 DNA: TGTGCCACCAGCAGCACAGGGCTCCACTATGGCTACACCTTC. It translates to CATSSTGLHYGYTF.

This clonotype was observed a few times. A much more abundant neighbour one base away suggests this may be a read error. V usage is TRBV20-1 and J usage is TRBJ2-7; a possible D gene is TRBD2 (5 bases). This CDR3 contains 15 residues. From germline, CDR1 is DFQATT and CDR2 SNEGSKA (reference sequence). Trimming removed 5 bases at V and 1 base at J, with 18 bases between. The CDR3 DNA reads as TGCAGTGCTCGCGACTCAGGACTGCTGTCCTACGAGCAGTACTTC. It encodes CSARDSGLLSYEQYF.

The chain uses TRBV9 and TRBJ2-5; 11 bases line up with TRBD2. Germline V CDR1 and CDR2: SGDLS, YYNGEE. The CDR3 covers 15 residues. V shed 4 bases, J shed 5 bases, and the junction held 7 bases outside the gene matches. DNA of the CDR3: TGTGCCAGCAGCACGATAGCGGGAGGGGGGGAGACCCAGTACTTC. The encoded protein is CASSTIAGGGETQYF.

This clonotype came up many times. This chain connects TRBV7-6 to TRBJ2-1; 10 bases agree with TRBD2. This CDR3 region has 15 residues. Per germline, CDR1 SGHVS and CDR2 FNYEAQ. The junction had 4 bases not matched to a gene; V was cut back by 4 bases and J by 4 bases. This CDR3 reads CASSSGTSAYNEQFF. The CDR3 bases are TGTGCCAGCAGCTCCGGGACTAGCGCATACAATGAGCAGTTCTTC.